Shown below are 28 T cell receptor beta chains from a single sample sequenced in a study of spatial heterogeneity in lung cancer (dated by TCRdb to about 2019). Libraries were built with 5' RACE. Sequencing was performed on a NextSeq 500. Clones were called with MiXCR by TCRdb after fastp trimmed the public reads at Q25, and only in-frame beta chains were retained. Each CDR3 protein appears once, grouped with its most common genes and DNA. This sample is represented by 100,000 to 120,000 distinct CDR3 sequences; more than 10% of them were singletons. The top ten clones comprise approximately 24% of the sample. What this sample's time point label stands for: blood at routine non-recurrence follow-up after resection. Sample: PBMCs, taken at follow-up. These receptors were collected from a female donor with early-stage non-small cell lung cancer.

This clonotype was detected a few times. CDR3 DNA: TGTGCCAGCAGCTTGTGGGGACTAGCGGGAGGGCCTTTGAAGAATGAGCAGTTCTTC. It yields the protein CASSLWGLAGGPLKNEQFF. This chain links TRBV7-2 with TRBJ2-1; TRBD2 agrees at 16 bases. V lost 3 bases and J lost 7; bases outside the gene matches: 12. CDR1 and CDR2 (germline): SGHTA, FQGNSA. This CDR3 has 19 residues.

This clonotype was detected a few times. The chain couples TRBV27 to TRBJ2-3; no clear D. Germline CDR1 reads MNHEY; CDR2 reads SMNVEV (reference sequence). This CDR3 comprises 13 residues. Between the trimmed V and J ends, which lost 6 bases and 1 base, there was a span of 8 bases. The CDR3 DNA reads TGTGCCAGCAGCCGGTTCCGCACAGATACGCAGTATTTT. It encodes CASSRFRTDTQYF.

In DNA, the CDR3 is TGTGCCAGCAGCAACCCCCGGACTAGCCCCAACACAGATACGCAGTATTTT. It yields the protein CASSNPRTSPNTDTQYF. The chain is built from TRBV2 and TRBJ2-3, with TRBD2 matching over 8 bases. Germline trimming cut 6 bases from V and 2 bases from J; bases unmatched to any gene: 13. Germline V gives CDR1 SNHLY, CDR2 FYNNEI. The CDR3 has 17 amino acids.

The CDR3 coding sequence is TGTGCCACCAGTGATGTGACTACCCGCTCCTACAATGAGCAGTTCTTC. Translation: CATSDVTTRSYNEQFF. The chain has TRBV24-1 and TRBJ2-1, with D tentatively TRBD2 (5 bases). The germline gives CDR1 KGHDR, CDR2 SFDVKD. The CDR3 sequence is 16 residues long. Trimming left V 3 bases short and J 0 bases short, with 11 bases between.

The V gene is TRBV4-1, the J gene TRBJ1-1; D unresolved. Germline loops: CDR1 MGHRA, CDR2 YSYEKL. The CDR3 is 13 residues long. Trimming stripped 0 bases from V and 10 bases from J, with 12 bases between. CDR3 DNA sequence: TGCGCCAGCAGCCAAGACTCTGGGAGAAGAGCTTTCTTT. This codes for CASSQDSGRRAFF.

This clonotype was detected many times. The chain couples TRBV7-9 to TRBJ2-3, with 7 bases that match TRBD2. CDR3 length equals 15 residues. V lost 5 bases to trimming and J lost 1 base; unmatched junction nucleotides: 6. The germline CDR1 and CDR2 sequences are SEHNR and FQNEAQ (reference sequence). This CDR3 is CASSPHAGGTDTQYF. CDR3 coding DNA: TGTGCCAGCAGCCCTCACGCGGGAGGCACAGATACGCAGTATTTT.

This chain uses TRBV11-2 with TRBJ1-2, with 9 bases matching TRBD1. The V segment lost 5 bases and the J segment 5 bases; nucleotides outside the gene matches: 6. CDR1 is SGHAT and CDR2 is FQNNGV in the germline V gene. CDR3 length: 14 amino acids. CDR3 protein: CASSPDRGGYGYTF. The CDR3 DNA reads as TGTGCCAGCAGCCCCGACAGGGGGGGATATGGCTACACCTTC.

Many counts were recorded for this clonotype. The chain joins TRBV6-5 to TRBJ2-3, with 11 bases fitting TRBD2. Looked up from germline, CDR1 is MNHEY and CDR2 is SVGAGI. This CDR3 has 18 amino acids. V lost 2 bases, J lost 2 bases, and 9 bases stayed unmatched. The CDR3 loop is CASSYGSGTSGPTDTQYF. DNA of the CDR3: TGTGCCAGCAGTTACGGATCCGGGACTAGCGGTCCCACAGATACGCAGTATTTT.

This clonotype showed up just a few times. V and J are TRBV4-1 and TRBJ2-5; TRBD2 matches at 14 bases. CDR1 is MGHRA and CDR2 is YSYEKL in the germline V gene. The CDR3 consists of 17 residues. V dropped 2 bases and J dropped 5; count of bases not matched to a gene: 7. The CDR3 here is CASSQRLAGGPRETQYF. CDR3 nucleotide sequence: TGCGCCAGCAGCCAAAGACTAGCGGGAGGGCCGAGGGAGACCCAGTACTTC.

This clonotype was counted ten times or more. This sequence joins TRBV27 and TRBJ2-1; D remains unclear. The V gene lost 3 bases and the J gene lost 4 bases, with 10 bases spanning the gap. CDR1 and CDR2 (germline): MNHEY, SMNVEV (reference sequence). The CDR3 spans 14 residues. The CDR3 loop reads CASSFRERYNEQFF. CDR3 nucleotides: TGTGCCAGCAGTTTTCGCGAGAGGTACAATGAGCAGTTCTTC.

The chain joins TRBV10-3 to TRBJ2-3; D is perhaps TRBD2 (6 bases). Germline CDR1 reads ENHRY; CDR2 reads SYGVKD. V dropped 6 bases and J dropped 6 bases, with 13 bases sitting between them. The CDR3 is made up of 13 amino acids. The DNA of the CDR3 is TGTGCCATCAGGGGAGGAGGTACGGATACGCAGTATTTT. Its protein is CAIRGGGTDTQYF.

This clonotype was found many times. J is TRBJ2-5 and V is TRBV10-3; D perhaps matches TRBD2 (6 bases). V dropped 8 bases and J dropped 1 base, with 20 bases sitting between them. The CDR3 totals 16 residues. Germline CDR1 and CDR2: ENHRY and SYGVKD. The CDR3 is CAIGVGSGSLQETQYF. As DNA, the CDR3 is TGTGCCATCGGGGTGGGTAGCGGAAGTCTCCAAGAGACCCAGTACTTC.

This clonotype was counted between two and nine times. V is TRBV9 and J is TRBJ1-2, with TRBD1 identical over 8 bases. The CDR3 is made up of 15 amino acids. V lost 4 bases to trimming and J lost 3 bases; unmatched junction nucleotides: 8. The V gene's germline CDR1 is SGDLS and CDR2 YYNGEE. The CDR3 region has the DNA TGTGCCAGCAGCCCGAGGACAGGGTCTCACTATGGCTACACCTTC. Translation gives CASSPRTGSHYGYTF.

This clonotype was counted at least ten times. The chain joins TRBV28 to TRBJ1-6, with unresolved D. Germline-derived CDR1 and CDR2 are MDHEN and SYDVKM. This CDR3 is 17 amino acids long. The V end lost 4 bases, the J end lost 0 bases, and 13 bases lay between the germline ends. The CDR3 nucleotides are TGTGCCAGCAGTTCTAGGACGGTGATCTCCTATAATTCACCCCTCCACTTT. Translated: CASSSRTVISYNSPLHF.

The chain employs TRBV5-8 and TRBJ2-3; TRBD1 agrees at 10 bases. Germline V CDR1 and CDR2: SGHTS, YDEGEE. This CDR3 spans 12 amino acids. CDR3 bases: TGTGGCGACAGGGGGCTCGGAGATACGCAGTATTTT. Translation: CGDRGLGDTQYF.

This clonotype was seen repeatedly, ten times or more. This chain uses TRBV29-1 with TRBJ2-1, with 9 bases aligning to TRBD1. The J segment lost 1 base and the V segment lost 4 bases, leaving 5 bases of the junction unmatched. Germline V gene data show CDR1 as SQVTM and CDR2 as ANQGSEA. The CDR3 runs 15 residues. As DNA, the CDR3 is TGCAGCGTTGGACAGGGGGGCGGTTCCTACAATGAGCAGTTCTTC. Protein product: CSVGQGGGSYNEQFF.

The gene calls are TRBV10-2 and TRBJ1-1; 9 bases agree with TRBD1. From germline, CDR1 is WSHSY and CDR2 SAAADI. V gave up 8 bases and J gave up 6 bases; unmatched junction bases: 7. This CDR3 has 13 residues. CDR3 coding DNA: TGCGCCAGCGGAAAACAGGGGGCCCCTGAAGCTTTCTTT. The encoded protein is CASGKQGAPEAFF.

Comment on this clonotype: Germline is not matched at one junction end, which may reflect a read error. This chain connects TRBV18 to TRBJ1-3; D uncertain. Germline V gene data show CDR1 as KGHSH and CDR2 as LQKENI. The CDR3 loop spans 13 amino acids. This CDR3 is CASSPGSGNTLYF. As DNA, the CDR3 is TGTGCCAGCTCACCAGGGTCTGGAAACACCTTATATTTT.

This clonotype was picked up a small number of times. The CDR3 sequence: CSVEMHSNVLTF. The CDR3 DNA follows: TGCAGCGTTGAAATGCACAGCAACGTCCTGACTTTC. The chain combines TRBV29-1 with TRBJ2-6; D remains unclear. From germline, CDR1 is SQVTM and CDR2 ANQGSEA. The V and J ends lost 2 bases and 9 bases respectively, with 8 bases between them. This CDR3 has 12 amino acids.

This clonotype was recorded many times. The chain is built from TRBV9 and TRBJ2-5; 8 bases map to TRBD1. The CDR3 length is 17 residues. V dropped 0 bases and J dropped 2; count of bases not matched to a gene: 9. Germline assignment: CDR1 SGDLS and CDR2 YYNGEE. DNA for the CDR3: TGTGCCAGCAGCGTAGGGCCCCGGACAGGGCGGCAAGAGACCCAGTACTTC. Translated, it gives CASSVGPRTGRQETQYF.

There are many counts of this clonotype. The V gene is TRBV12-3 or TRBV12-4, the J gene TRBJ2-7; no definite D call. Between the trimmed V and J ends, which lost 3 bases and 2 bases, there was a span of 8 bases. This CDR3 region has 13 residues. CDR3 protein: CASSFRQTYEQYV. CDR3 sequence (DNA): TGTGCCAGCAGTTTCAGGCAGACCTACGAGCAGTACGTC.

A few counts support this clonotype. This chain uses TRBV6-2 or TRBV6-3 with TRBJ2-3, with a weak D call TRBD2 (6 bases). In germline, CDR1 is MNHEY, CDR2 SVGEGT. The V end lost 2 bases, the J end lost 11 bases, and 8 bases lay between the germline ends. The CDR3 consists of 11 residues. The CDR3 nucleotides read TGTGCCAGCAGTTACCGGCGGGAGCAGTATTTT. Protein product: CASSYRREQYF.

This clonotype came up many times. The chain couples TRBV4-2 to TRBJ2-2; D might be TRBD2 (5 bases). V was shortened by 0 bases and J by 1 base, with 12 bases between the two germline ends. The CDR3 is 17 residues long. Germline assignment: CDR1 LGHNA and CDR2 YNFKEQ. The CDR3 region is CASSQEEAGKNTGELFF. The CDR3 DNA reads TGTGCCAGCAGCCAAGAGGAGGCCGGCAAGAACACCGGGGAGCTGTTTTTT.

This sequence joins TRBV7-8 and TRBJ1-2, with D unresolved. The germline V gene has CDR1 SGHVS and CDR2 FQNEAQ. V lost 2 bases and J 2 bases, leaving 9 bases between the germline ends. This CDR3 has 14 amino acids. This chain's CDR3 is CASSLRRTNYGYTF. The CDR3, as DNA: TGTGCCAGCAGCTTACGACGGACCAACTATGGCTACACCTTC.

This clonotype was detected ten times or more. The CDR3 coding sequence is TGCAGTGCTAGAGAGGTACCCTTACAAGAGACCCAGTACTTC. Encoded protein: CSAREVPLQETQYF. The chain carries TRBV20-1 and TRBJ2-5; D is undetermined. V lost 0 bases and J lost 2, with 10 bases in between. The CDR3 length is 14 residues. The V gene's germline CDR1 is DFQATT and CDR2 SNEGSKA (reference sequence).

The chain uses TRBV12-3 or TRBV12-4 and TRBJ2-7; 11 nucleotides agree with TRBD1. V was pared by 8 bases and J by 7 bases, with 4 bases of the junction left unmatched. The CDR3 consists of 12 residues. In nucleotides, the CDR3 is TGTGCCAGCCGGGACAGGGGGATGGAGCAGTACTTC. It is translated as CASRDRGMEQYF.

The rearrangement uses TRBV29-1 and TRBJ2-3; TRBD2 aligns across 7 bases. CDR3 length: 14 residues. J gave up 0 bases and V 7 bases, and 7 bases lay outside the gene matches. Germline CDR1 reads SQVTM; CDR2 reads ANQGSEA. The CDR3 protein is CSAASGLSTDTQYF. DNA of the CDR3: TGCAGCGCCGCTAGCGGACTTAGCACAGATACGCAGTATTTT.

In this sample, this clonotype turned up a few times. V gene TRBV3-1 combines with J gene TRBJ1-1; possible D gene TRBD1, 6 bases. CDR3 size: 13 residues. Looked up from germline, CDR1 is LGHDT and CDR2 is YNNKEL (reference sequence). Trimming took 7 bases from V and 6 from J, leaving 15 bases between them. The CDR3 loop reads CASTTGTQAEAFF. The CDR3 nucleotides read TGTGCCAGCACCACAGGGACCCAGGCTGAAGCTTTCTTT.